This passage covers 11 T cell receptor beta chains from one sample sequenced in a study of blood T cell repertoires in COVID-19. Clones were sequenced by immunoSEQ multiplex PCR, and TCRdb holds only the in-frame ones, with some missing. The data hold about half a million clones, with 70% to 90% observed a single time. Sequencing was done on a sample of peripheral blood. Every receptor here comes from a human donor in a cohort sampled during active COVID-19.

The rearrangement uses TRBV9 and TRBJ2-7, with D possibly being TRBD2 (7 bases). The ends were cut back, 4 bases at V and 5 bases at J, with 16 bases in the middle. Germline loops: CDR1 SGDLS, CDR2 YYNGEE. This CDR3 spans 14 amino acids. The CDR3, as DNA: TGTGCCAGCAGCCGGGCGGGGGCCCCCGACGAGCAGTACTTC. Translating it yields CASSRAGAPDEQYF. Combining the CDR3 with reference TRBV9 and TRBJ2-7 gives the whole variable domain DSGVTQTPKHLITATGQRVTLRCSPRSGDLSVYWYQQSLDQGLQFLIQYYNGEERAKGNILERFSAQQFPDLHSELNLSSLELGDSALYFCASSRAGAPDEQYFGPGTRLTVT.

The rearrangement links TRBV6-5 to TRBJ1-2; 9 bases map to TRBD1. Losses at the gene ends were 7 bases for V and 4 bases for J; bases not matched to a gene: 7. CDR1 and CDR2 from the germline V gene are MNHEY and SVGAGI. This CDR3 has 14 residues. CDR3 sequence reads: CASNPGQGIYGYTF. The DNA of the CDR3 is TGTGCCAGCAACCCGGGACAGGGCATCTATGGCTACACCTTC.

This sequence joins TRBV7-2 and TRBJ1-5, with TRBD1 as a possible D gene (6 bases). Trimming took 0 bases from V and 9 from J, leaving 15 bases between them. The CDR3 is made up of 15 amino acids. Germline V gives CDR1 SGHTA, CDR2 FQGNSA. CDR3 DNA: TGTGCCAGCAGCTTAGCACGACAGGCTCAGGGGCCCCAGCATTTT. The encoded protein is CASSLARQAQGPQHF.

This chain links TRBV19 with TRBJ2-1, with TRBD2 matching over 12 bases. This CDR3 is 15 amino acids long. The J segment lost 7 bases and the V segment lost 11 bases, leaving 12 bases of the junction unmatched. Germline CDR1 reads LNHDA; CDR2 reads SQIVND (reference sequence). CDR3 residues: CAAGSTSGRRNEQFF. CDR3 nucleotides: TGTGCCGCCGGATCGACTAGCGGGAGAAGAAATGAGCAGTTCTTC. Drawing the rest from reference TRBV19 and TRBJ2-1, the complete variable domain is DGGITQSPKYLFRKEGQNVTLSCEQNLNHDAMYWYRQDPGQGLRLIYYSQIVNDFQKGDIAEGYSVSREKKESFPLTVTSAQKNPTAFYLCAAGSTSGRRNEQFFGPGTRLTVL.

This CDR3 reads CAWTQDSGELFF. For the CDR3, the DNA is TGTGCCTGGACGCAAGACTCCGGGGAGCTGTTTTTT. The chain carries TRBV30 and TRBJ2-2; D remains ambiguous. This CDR3 contains 12 residues. V was clipped by 4 bases and J by 6 bases, with 9 bases between them. Germline values: CDR1 GTSNPN, CDR2 SVGIG (reference sequence).

This clone was detected only a few times. This chain uses TRBV11-3 with TRBJ2-7; TRBD1 matches at 9 bases. After removal of 0 bases from V and 8 bases from J, the junction contained 5 bases not matched to a gene. The CDR3 has 14 amino acids. Per germline, CDR1 SGHNT and CDR2 YENEEA. This CDR3 reads CASSLEAGTGKQYF. CDR3 DNA sequence: TGTGCCAGCAGCTTAGAGGCCGGGACAGGGAAGCAGTACTTC. Combining the CDR3 with reference TRBV11-3 and TRBJ2-7 gives the whole variable domain EAGVVQSPRYKIIEKKQPVAFWCNPISGHNTLYWYLQNLGQGPELLIRYENEEAVDDSQLPKDRFSAERLKGVDSTLKIQPAELGDSAVYLCASSLEAGTGKQYFGPGTRLTVT.

This chain joins TRBV27 and TRBJ1-5; D is uncertain. The germline V gene encodes CDR1 MNHEY and CDR2 SMNVEV (reference sequence). V lost 4 bases and J lost 3, with 13 bases in between. CDR3 length equals 15 residues. The CDR3 bases are TGTGCCAGCAGTTCCTCCTTGTTAAACAATCAGCCCCAGCATTTT. Its protein product is CASSSSLLNNQPQHF.

The V call is TRBV18, the J call TRBJ1-3; a possible D gene is TRBD1 (5 bases). Germline CDR1 is KGHSH and CDR2 is LQKENI. V was shortened by 2 bases and J by 4 bases, with 9 bases between the two germline ends. CDR3 length: 14 amino acids. The CDR3 loop is CASSPENRGNTIYF. CDR3 bases: TGTGCCAGCTCACCAGAAAACAGGGGAAACACCATATATTTT.

This chain joins TRBV18 and TRBJ1-4, with D perhaps TRBD1 (5 bases). Trimming stripped 3 bases from V and 2 bases from J, with 7 bases between. CDR1 and CDR2 from the germline V gene are KGHSH and LQKENI. This CDR3 is 14 amino acids long. DNA for the CDR3: TGTGCCAGCTCACCGGCAGGGACTAATGAAAAACTGTTTTTT. Protein: CASSPAGTNEKLFF.

V usage is TRBV4-3 and J usage is TRBJ2-3; 9 nucleotides match TRBD1. CDR1 is LGHNA, CDR2 YSLEER, per germline. This CDR3 has 16 residues. The junction had 4 bases not matched to a gene; V was cut back by 1 base and J by 2 bases. The CDR3 protein is CASSQGTGGLTDTQYF. The CDR3 DNA follows: TGCGCCAGCAGCCAAGGCACAGGGGGCCTCACAGATACGCAGTATTTT.

In its sample, this clone was seen once. The same CDR3 arises from other DNA sequences in this sample as well. The chain recombines TRBV11-2 with TRBJ1-5, with D possibly matching TRBD1 (5 bases). V dropped 3 bases and J dropped 2 bases, with 11 bases sitting between them. Germline V CDR1 and CDR2: SGHAT, FQNNGV. This CDR3 is built from 15 residues. The chain's CDR3 is CASSLDGGRNQPQHF. In DNA, the CDR3 is TGTGCCAGCAGCTTGGACGGGGGTCGCAATCAGCCCCAGCATTTT.